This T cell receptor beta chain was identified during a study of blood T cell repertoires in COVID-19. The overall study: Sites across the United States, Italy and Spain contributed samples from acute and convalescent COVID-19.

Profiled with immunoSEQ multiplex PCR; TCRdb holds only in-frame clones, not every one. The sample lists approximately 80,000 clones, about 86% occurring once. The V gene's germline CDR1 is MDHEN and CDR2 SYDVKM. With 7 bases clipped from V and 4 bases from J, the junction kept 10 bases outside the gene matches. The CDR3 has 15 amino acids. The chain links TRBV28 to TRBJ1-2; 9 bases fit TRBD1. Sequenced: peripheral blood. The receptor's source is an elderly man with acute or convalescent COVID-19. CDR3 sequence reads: CASTPLQGASYGYTF. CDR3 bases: TGTGCCAGCACCCCCTTACAGGGGGCGAGCTATGGCTACACCTTC.